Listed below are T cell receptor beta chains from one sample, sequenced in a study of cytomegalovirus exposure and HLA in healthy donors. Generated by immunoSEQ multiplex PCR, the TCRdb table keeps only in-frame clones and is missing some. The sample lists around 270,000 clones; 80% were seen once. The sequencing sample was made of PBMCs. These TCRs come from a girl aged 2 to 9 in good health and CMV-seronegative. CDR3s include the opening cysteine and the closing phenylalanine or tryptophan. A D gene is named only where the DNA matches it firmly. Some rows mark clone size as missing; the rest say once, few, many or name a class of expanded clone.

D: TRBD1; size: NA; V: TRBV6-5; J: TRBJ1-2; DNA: TGTGCCAGCAGTTACCAGGGACAGTTATATGGCTACACCTTC; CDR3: CASSYQGQLYGYTF
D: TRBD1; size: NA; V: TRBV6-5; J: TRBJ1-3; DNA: TGTGCCAGCAGATACCAGGGGGCGTATGGAAACACCATATATTTT; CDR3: CASRYQGAYGNTIYF
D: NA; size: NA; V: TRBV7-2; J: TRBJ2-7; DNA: TGTGCCAGCAGCTTAGTTGGACAGTACTACGAGCAGTACTTC; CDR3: CASSLVGQYYEQYF
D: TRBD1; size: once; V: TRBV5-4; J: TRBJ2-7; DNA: TGTGCCAGCAGCTTTAGACAGGGGGGCTACGAGCAGTACTTC; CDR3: CASSFRQGGYEQYF
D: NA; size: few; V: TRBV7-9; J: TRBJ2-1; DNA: TGTTCCAGCAGCCAGCTAGCCGATGAGCAGTTCTTC; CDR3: CSSSQLADEQFF
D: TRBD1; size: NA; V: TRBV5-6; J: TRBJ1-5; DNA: TGTGCCAGCAGCGGACAGGCTACCAATCAGCCCCAGCATTTT; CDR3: CASSGQATNQPQHF
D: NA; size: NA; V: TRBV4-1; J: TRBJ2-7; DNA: TGCGCCAGCAGCCAAGGTAGCGGATACGAGCAGTACTTC; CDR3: CASSQGSGYEQYF
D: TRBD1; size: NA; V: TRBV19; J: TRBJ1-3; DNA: TGTGCCAGTAGTCGACAGGGGGGAAACACCATATATTTT; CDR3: CASSRQGGNTIYF
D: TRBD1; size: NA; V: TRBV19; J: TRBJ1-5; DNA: TGTGCCAGTAGTATGACAGGGGAGCAGCCCCAGCATTTT; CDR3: CASSMTGEQPQHF
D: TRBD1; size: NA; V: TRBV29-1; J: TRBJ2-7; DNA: TGCAGCGTTGAAGATCTGACAGGGGGATCCTACGAGCAGTACTTC; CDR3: CSVEDLTGGSYEQYF
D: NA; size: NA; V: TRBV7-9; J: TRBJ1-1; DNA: TGTGCCAGCAGCCAACAGGGATACACTGAAGCTTTCTTT; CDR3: CASSQQGYTEAFF
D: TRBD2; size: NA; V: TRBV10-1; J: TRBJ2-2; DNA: TGCGCCAGCAGTGACGCGGCGGGAGGGCCACTTAACACCGGGGAGCTGTTTTTT; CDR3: CASSDAAGGPLNTGELFF
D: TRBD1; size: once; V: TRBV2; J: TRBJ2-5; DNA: TGTGCCATGGCAGGGGGCGGCCAAGAGACCCAGTACTTC; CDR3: CAMAGGGQETQYF
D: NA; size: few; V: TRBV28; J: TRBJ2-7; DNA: TGTGCCAGCAGTTTGTCGGGTCTCTCCTACGAGCAGTACTTC; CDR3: CASSLSGLSYEQYF
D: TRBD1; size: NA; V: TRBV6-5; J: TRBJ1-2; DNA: TGTGCCAGCAGTGCCCAGACAGGGACCTATGGCTACACCTTC; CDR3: CASSAQTGTYGYTF
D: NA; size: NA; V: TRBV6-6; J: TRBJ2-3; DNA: TGTGCCAGCAGTTACTTTGCCTCTCTGGCCACAGATACGCAGTATTTT; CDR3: CASSYFASLATDTQYF
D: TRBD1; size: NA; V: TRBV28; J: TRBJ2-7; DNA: TGTGCCAGCAGGGGGACAGGGGGACCTTTTTACGAGCAGTACTTC; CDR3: CASRGTGGPFYEQYF
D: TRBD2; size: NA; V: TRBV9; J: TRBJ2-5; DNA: TGTGCCAGCAGCACCGGGGTAGCGGGAGTTAGAGAGACCCAGTACTTC; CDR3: CASSTGVAGVRETQYF
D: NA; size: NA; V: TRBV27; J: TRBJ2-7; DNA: TGTGCCAGCAGTTTCCGGGGCGAGCAGTACTTC; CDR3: CASSFRGEQYF
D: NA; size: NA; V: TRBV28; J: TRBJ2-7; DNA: TGTGCCAGCAGTATGGCCCCGGGGTACTACGAGCAGTACTTC; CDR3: CASSMAPGYYEQYF
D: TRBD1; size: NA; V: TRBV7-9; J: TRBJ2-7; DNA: TGTGCCAGCAGCTTTTTAGGCAGGGGGAGCCCTTTATACGAGCAGTACTTC; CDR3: CASSFLGRGSPLYEQYF
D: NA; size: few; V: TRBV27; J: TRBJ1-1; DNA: TGTGCCAGCAGTTTTAAGGGGCCTGGCACTGAAGCTTTCTTT; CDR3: CASSFKGPGTEAFF
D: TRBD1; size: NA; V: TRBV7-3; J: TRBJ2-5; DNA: TGTGCCAGCAGCCGAACCGGACAGGAATCTGAGACCCAGTACTTC; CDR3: CASSRTGQESETQYF
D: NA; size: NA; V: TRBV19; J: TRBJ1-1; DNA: TGTGCCAGTAGTATGAGACAGCGGGCAATCGAGAACACTGAAGCTTTCTTT; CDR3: CASSMRQRAIENTEAFF
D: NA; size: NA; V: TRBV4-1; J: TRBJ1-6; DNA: TGCGCCAGCAGCCAAGAGGGCTCGAGCAATTCACCCCTCCACTTT; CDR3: CASSQEGSSNSPLHF
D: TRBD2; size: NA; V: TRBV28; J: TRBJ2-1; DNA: TGTGCCAGCAGCCCGCTGCGCGGGGGGGGCCTGAATGAGCAGTTCTTC; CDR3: CASSPLRGGGLNEQFF
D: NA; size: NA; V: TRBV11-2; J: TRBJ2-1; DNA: TGTGCCAGCAGCCCGTCCTACAATGAGCAGTTCTTC; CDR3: CASSPSYNEQFF
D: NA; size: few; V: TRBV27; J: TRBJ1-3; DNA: TGTGCCAGCAGTTTATGGGCAGGCTCTGGAAACACCATATATTTT; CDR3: CASSLWAGSGNTIYF
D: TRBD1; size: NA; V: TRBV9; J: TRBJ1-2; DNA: TGTGCCAGCAGCGTAGGGGGACAGGGGGCTCGGTATGGCTACACCTTC; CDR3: CASSVGGQGARYGYTF
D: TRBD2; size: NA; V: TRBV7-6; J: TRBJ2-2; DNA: TGTGCCAGCAGCTTTAGCGGGACCTCTCCCGGGGAGCTGTTTTTT; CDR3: CASSFSGTSPGELFF
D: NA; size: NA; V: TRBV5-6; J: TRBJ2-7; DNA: TGTGCCAGCAGCTTGGTTGGTCGACACTACGAGCAGTACTTC; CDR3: CASSLVGRHYEQYF
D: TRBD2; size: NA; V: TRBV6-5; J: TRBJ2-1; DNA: TGTGCCAGCAGTTCCGATACTAGCGGGGGCTTTAATGAGCAGTTCTTC; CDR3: CASSSDTSGGFNEQFF
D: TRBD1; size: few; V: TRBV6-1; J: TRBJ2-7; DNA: TGTGCCAGCTGGCAGGGGGCGAGCTCCTACGAGCAGTACTTC; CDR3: CASWQGASSYEQYF
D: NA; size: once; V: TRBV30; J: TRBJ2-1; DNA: TGTGCCTGGAGTGATTTAACTAGCGGACAGGACAATGAGCAGTTCTTC; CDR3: CAWSDLTSGQDNEQFF
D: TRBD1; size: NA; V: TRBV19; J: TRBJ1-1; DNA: TGTGCCAGTAGGCGACAGGGCGGCACTGAAGCTTTCTTT; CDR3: CASRRQGGTEAFF
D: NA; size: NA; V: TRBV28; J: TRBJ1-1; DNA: TGTGCCAGCAGTTTCAAGGCGGCGGAAGCTTTCTTT; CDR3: CASSFKAAEAFF
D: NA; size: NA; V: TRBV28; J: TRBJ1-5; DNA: TGTGCCAGCAGTCAGGGCGGGAATAGCAATCAGCCCCAGCATTTT; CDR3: CASSQGGNSNQPQHF
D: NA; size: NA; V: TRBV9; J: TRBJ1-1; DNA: TGTGCCAGCAGCGCAGGAACACTGAACACTGAAGCTTTCTTT; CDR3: CASSAGTLNTEAFF
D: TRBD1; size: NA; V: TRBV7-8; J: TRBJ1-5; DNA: TGTGCCAGCAGCTTGGACAGGTTTCGCAATCAGCCCCAGCATTTT; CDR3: CASSLDRFRNQPQHF
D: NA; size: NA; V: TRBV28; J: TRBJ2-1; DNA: TGTGCCAGCAATCACAGGTTACTGGTGTCCTACAATGAGCAGTTCTTC; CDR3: CASNHRLLVSYNEQFF